This entry describes one T cell receptor beta chain. This record comes from a study of shared T cell receptors in the human thymus. CDR3 length equals 12 residues. CDR1 is GTSNPN and CDR2 is SVGIG in the germline V gene (reference sequence). Trimming stripped 5 bases from V and 0 bases from J, with 7 bases between. The protocol was immunoSEQ multiplex PCR, while the TCRdb copy is restricted to in-frame clones and leaves out a portion. Of hundreds of thousands of clones listed, more than 75% are singletons. A further study also used this sample, focusing on human thymus T cells. This second report adds: Across thymic and blood repertoires, the usage of V and J genes appeared to be biased. Thymic repertoires overlap heavily among unrelated individuals, related research has reported.

The J gene is TRBJ2-5, the V gene TRBV30; D is unresolved. The clonotype comes from a boy less than two years old with a congenital heart defect. The sample comprised thymocytes. CDR3 DNA sequence: TGTGCCTGGGACACCGACCAAGAGACCCAGTACTTC. It translates to CAWDTDQETQYF.